This is a list of T cell receptor beta chains from one sample in a study of cytomegalovirus exposure and HLA in healthy donors. The protocol was immunoSEQ multiplex PCR, while the TCRdb copy is restricted to in-frame clones and leaves out a portion. The profile shows 100,000 to 150,000 clones, over 60% of them singletons. Sequencing was done on a sample of PBMCs. Receptors were obtained from a woman in her sixties in good health and CMV-seropositive. The CDR3 runs from the conserved cysteine through the conserved F or W. The D gene is left open where the match is weak. Clone size is not always given. Where it is, it says once, few, many or a class for expanded clones.

V	D	J	size	CDR3	DNA
TRBV6-1	.	TRBJ2-7	.	CASSDPSSPSYEQYF	TGTGCCAGCAGTGATCCAAGCTCCCCCTCCTACGAGCAGTACTTC
TRBV2	TRBD1	TRBJ1-1	.	CAIDQTGDLGTEAFF	TGTGCCATCGATCAAACAGGGGACTTAGGGACTGAAGCTTTCTTT
TRBV5-5	.	TRBJ2-7	.	CASSLYWEGVYEQYF	TGTGCCAGCAGCTTGTACTGGGAAGGGGTCTACGAGCAGTACTTC
TRBV5-6	TRBD1	TRBJ2-7	.	CASSPRQGLIYEQYF	TGTGCCAGCAGCCCTCGACAGGGTTTGATCTACGAGCAGTACTTC
TRBV19	.	TRBJ1-6	.	CASSIGHSSPLHF	TGTGCCAGTAGTATAGGACACAGTTCACCCCTCCACTTT
TRBV11-2	.	TRBJ2-7	.	CASSGAGVDGSYEQYF	TGTGCCAGCAGCGGCGCGGGCGTTGATGGCTCCTACGAGCAGTACTTC
TRBV7-8	.	TRBJ1-5	.	CASSLGFLGSHQPQHF	TGTGCCAGCAGCTTAGGGTTTTTGGGCAGCCATCAGCCCCAGCATTTT
TRBV27	TRBD2	TRBJ2-1	.	CASRLAGGLYNEQFF	TGTGCCAGCAGACTAGCGGGGGGGCTCTACAATGAGCAGTTCTTC
TRBV5-1	.	TRBJ2-1	once	CASKPRQASYNEQFF	TGCGCCAGCAAACCTAGACAGGCCTCCTACAATGAGCAGTTCTTC
TRBV5-5	TRBD1	TRBJ2-7	.	CASRPRVLTGTNYEQYF	TGTGCCAGCAGACCCCGGGTCCTGACAGGGACCAACTACGAGCAGTACTTC
TRBV6-5	TRBD1	TRBJ1-1	.	CASRELQGANTEAFF	TGTGCCAGCAGAGAACTACAGGGGGCGAACACTGAAGCTTTCTTT
TRBV30	.	TRBJ1-1	.	CAWRLAGATEAFF	TGTGCCTGGAGACTGGCGGGGGCCACTGAAGCTTTCTTT